This T cell receptor (beta chain) is drawn from a study of shared clonotypes between healthy human individuals. This clone was counted a few times. Naive CD8 cells lacked CD45RO and underwent positive selection for CCR7, leaving out terminally differentiated effector memory CD45RA+ cells. Profiling relied on immunoSEQ multiplex PCR, and the TCRdb table lists in-frame clones only, not all of them. Found here are about 680,000 clones, about 90% of them singletons; the top ten hold about a quarter. Sequenced: naive CD8+ T cells sorted from blood. This sequence originates from a man aged 25 to 45 in good health.

In DNA form, the CDR3 reads TGTGCCAGCAGTACAGGGCACGAGCAGTACTTC. As protein: CASSTGHEQYF. The chain combines TRBV27 with TRBJ2-7; a possible D gene is TRBD1 (6 bases). CDR3 length: 11 residues. V was clipped by 5 bases and J by 5 bases, with 7 bases between them. Germline-derived CDR1 and CDR2 are MNHEY and SMNVEV (reference sequence).